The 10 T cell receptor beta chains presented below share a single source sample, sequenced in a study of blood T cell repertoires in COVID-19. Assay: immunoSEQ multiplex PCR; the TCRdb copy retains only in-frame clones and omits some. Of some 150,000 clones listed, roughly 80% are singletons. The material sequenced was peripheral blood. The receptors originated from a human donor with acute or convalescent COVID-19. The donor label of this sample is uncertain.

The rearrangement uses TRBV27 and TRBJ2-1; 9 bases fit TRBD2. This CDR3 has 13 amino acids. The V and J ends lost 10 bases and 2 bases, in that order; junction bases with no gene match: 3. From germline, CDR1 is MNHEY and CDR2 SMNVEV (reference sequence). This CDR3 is CATKRGAYNEQFF. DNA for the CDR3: TGTGCCACCAAGCGGGGGGCCTACAATGAGCAGTTCTTC.

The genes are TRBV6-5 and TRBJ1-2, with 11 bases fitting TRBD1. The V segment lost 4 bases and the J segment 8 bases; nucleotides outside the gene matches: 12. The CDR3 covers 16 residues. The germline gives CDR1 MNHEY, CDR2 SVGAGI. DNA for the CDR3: TGTGCCAGCAGTTCCCAAACCCCGGGACAGGGGGAAGGCTACACCTTC. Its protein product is CASSSQTPGQGEGYTF.

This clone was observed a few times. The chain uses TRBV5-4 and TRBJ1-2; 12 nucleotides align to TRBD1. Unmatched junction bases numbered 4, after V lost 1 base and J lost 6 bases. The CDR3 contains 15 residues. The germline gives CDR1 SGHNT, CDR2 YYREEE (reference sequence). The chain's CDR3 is CASSLWDRGPDGYTF. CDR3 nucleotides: TGTGCCAGCAGCTTGTGGGACAGGGGGCCAGATGGCTACACCTTC.

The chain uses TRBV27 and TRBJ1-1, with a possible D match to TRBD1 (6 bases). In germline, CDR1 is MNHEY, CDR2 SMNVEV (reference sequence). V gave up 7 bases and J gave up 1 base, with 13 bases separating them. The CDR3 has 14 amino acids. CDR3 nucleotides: TGTGCCAGCACCCCTAGGACAGAGAACACTGAAGCTTTCTTT. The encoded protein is CASTPRTENTEAFF.

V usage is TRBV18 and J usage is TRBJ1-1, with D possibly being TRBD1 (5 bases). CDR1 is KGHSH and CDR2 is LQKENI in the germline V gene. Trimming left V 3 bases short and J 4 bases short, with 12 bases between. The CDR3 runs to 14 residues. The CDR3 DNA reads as TGTGCCAGCTCACCTGCTTCCGGGGGCACTGAAGCTTTCTTT. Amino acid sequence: CASSPASGGTEAFF.

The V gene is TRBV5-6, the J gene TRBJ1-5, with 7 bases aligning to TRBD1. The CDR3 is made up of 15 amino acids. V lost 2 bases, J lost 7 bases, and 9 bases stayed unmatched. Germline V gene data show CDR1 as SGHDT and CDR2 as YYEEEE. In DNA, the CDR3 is TGTGCCAGCAGCTTTTCCGACAGGGTCGGACAGCCCCAGCATTTT. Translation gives CASSFSDRVGQPQHF.

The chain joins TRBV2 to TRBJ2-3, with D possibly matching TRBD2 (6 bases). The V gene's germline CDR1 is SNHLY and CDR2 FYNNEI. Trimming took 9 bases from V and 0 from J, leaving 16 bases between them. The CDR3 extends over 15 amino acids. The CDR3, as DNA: TGTGCCAGTTTCCACCCGGGACTGAGCACAGATACGCAGTATTTT. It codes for CASFHPGLSTDTQYF.

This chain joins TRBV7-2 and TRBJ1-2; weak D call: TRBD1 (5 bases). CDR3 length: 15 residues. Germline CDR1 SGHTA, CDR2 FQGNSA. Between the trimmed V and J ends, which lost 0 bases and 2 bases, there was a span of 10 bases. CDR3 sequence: CASSLAGVDNYGYTF. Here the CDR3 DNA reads TGTGCCAGCAGCTTAGCAGGGGTCGACAACTATGGCTACACCTTC. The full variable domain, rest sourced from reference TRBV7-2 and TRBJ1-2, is GAGVSQSPSNKVTEKGKDVELRCDPISGHTALYWYRQSLGQGLEFLIYFQGNSAPDKSGLPSDRFSAERTGGSVSTLTIQRTQQEDSAVYLCASSLAGVDNYGYTFGSGTRLTVV.

The CDR3 sequence: CASSPGGPNTEAFF. The DNA of the CDR3 is TGTGCCAGCAGCCCCGGAGGCCCGAACACTGAAGCTTTCTTT. The genes are TRBV9 and TRBJ1-1; D remains ambiguous. The CDR3 has 14 amino acids. With 4 bases removed from V and 1 base from J, the gap between germline ends came to 11 bases. CDR1 and CDR2 (germline): SGDLS, YYNGEE.

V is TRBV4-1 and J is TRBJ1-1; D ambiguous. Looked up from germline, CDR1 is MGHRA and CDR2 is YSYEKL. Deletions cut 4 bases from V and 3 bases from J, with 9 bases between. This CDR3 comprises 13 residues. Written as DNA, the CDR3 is TGCGCCAGCAGCCGGGAGGGTCACACTGAAGCTTTCTTT. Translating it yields CASSREGHTEAFF.